This T cell receptor (beta chain) was identified during a study of T cells in Graves' hyperthyroidism and ophthalmopathy. Clinical symptoms, serum thyroxine, TRAb, thyroid ultrasound and orbital computed tomography established diagnosis. TCR beta CDR3 regions were amplified from RNA transcripts. HTBI primers were the set used in a first-round RT-PCR of the TCR CDR3. TCRdb fed the multiplex PCR reads into MiXCR, producing one record per CDR3 protein. Among 500,000 to 800,000 distinct CDR3 sequences, approximately 15% were seen once, and the ten largest hold approximately 13%. This CDR3 spans 13 amino acids. The V end lost 4 bases, the J end lost 5 bases, and 10 bases lay between the germline ends. Germline-derived CDR1 and CDR2 are SGDLS and YYNGEE. At least ten counts were recorded for this clonotype. Its antigen is currently unknown. Study-wide findings and caveats: Before onset, by a median of approximately 6.2 months, the model predicted ophthalmopathy.

Sequencing was done on a sample of blood. V usage is TRBV9 and J usage is TRBJ2-1, with D unclear. The sequence came from a woman between 45 and 60 years old with Graves' ophthalmopathy. The CDR3 DNA is TGTGCCAGCAGCCGAGGTACAGACAATGAGCAGTTCTTC. It codes for CASSRGTDNEQFF.